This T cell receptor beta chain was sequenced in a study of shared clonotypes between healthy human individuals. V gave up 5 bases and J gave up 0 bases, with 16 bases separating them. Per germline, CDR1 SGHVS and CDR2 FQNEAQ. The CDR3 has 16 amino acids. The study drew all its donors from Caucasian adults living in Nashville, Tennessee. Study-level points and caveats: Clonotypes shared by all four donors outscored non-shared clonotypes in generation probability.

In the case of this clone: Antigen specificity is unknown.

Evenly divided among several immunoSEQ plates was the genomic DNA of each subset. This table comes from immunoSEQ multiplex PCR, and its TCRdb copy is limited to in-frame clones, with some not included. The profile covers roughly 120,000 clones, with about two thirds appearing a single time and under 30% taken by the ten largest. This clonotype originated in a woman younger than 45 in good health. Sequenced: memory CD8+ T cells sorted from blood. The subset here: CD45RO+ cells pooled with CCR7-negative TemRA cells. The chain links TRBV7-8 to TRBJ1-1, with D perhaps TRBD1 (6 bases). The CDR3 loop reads CASSPRGGGLNTEAFF. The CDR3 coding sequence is TGTGCCAGCAGCCCCCGGGGCGGGGGCCTGAACACTGAAGCTTTCTTT.